One and the same sample provided the 10 T cell receptor beta chains below, sequenced in a study of blood T cell repertoires in COVID-19. The method was immunoSEQ multiplex PCR; TCRdb's version includes in-frame clones alone and lacks a portion of them. Of 100,000 to 150,000 clones detected, 70% to 85% appear once; the ten largest clones hold under 1%. The specimen sequenced was peripheral blood. The source of these receptors is a human donor with acute or convalescent COVID-19. The donor label of this sample is uncertain.

In this sample, this clone turned up once. This sequence joins TRBV7-2 and TRBJ2-4, with 7 bases fitting TRBD1. Trimming at V came to 1 base and at J to 3 bases, leaving 9 bases not matched to a gene. The germline CDR1 and CDR2 sequences are SGHTA and FQGNSA. The CDR3 is 17 amino acids. The CDR3 loop is CASSLVRTGTVKNIQYF. The CDR3 DNA is TGTGCCAGCAGCTTAGTACGGACCGGGACAGTCAAAAACATTCAGTACTTC.

This clone appeared many times. The V call is TRBV7-6, the J call TRBJ2-1; D is ambiguous. The CDR3 sequence is 15 residues long. V dropped 1 base and J dropped 0 bases, with 7 bases sitting between them. Germline loops: CDR1 SGHVS, CDR2 FNYEAQ. The CDR3 sequence is CASSLVPISYNEQFF. CDR3 nucleotide sequence: TGTGCCAGCAGCTTAGTCCCAATCTCCTACAATGAGCAGTTCTTC.

The rearrangement links TRBV14 to TRBJ2-7; 8 bases line up with TRBD1. Germline V gene sequence: CDR1 SGHDN, CDR2 FVKESK. This CDR3 comprises 14 residues. V dropped 2 bases and J dropped 5; count of bases not matched to a gene: 5. The CDR3 DNA follows: TGTGCCAGCAGCCAACTGGACAGGGACCACGAGCAGTACGTC. It encodes CASSQLDRDHEQYV.

This clone was seen a handful of times. A much larger clone sits a single nucleotide away, making a read error possible. The chain links TRBV2 to TRBJ2-3, with TRBD2 identical over 7 bases. Looked up from germline, CDR1 is SNHLY and CDR2 is FYNNEI. The CDR3 sequence is 17 residues long. V trimming: 11 bases; J trimming: 3 bases; junction bases outside the gene matches: 20. In DNA, the CDR3 is TGTGCCCGCGCGACGGCTGTTGGGGGGGGGAGGACAGATACGCAGTATTTT. Encoded protein: CARATAVGGGRTDTQYF.

The chain couples TRBV9 to TRBJ1-2, with a possible D match to TRBD1 (5 bases). Trimming removed 2 bases at V and 0 bases at J, with 11 bases between. The CDR3 totals 15 residues. Germline CDR1 and CDR2: SGDLS and YYNGEE. For the CDR3, the DNA is TGTGCCAGCAGCGTGAGTACAGGAGCTAACTATGGCTACACCTTC. This encodes CASSVSTGANYGYTF.

The chain employs TRBV24-1 and TRBJ1-1; 7 bases map to TRBD1. Trimming cost V 0 bases and J 12 bases; bases outside gene matches: 3. The germline V gene has CDR1 KGHDR and CDR2 SFDVKD. The CDR3 has 12 residues. CDR3: CATSDLEGASFF. CDR3 in DNA: TGTGCCACCAGTGATTTGGAGGGGGCTTCTTTCTTT.

This clone appeared a few times. V is TRBV4-2 and J is TRBJ2-1, with 8 bases aligning to TRBD2. The J segment lost 4 bases and the V segment lost 4 bases, leaving 9 bases of the junction unmatched. This CDR3 comprises 16 residues. CDR1 LGHNA and CDR2 YNFKEQ come from the germline V gene. CDR3 loop: CASSRERGLGYNEQFF. The CDR3 coding sequence is TGTGCCAGCAGCCGGGAGCGGGGGCTAGGGTACAATGAGCAGTTCTTC.

This clone was seen a single time. The chain links TRBV2 to TRBJ2-5, with 9 bases aligning to TRBD1. With 6 bases clipped from V and 5 bases from J, the junction kept 7 bases outside the gene matches. CDR1 SNHLY and CDR2 FYNNEI come from the germline V gene. The CDR3 is 14 amino acids. The CDR3 sequence is CASRKQGAGETQYF. The CDR3 bases are TGTGCCAGCAGAAAACAGGGGGCGGGGGAGACCCAGTACTTC.

The J gene is TRBJ2-3, the V gene TRBV7-3, with D possibly TRBD1 on 6 matching bases. The CDR3 loop spans 14 amino acids. Germline V CDR1 and CDR2: SGHTA, FQGTGA. V was cut by 5 bases and J by 7 bases, with 16 bases left in between. The CDR3 reads CASSLSRGHNTQYF. In DNA form, the CDR3 reads TGTGCCAGCAGCCTATCCAGGGGACACAATACGCAGTATTTT.

This clone was seen ten or more times. The J gene is TRBJ2-5, the V gene TRBV7-6, with 9 positions matching TRBD1. Germline CDR1 and CDR2: SGHVS and FNYEAQ. V lost 7 bases, J lost 5 bases, and 11 bases stayed unmatched. CDR3 length equals 15 residues. In nucleotides, the CDR3 is TGTGCCAGCAACCGAGACTGGACAGGGGATGAGACCCAGTACTTC. This gives the protein CASNRDWTGDETQYF.